This entry lists 26 T cell receptor beta chains sequenced from one sample in a study of blood T cell repertoires in COVID-19. Sequenced by immunoSEQ multiplex PCR; TCRdb stores in-frame clones only, minus some. The sample lists 200,000 to 300,000 clones; approximately 84% were seen once. The sequenced material came from peripheral blood. Source of these receptors: a man aged 45 to 65 with acute or convalescent COVID-19.

This sequence joins TRBV18 and TRBJ2-7, with D tentatively TRBD1 (6 bases). CDR3 length equals 14 residues. Between the trimmed V and J ends, which lost 3 bases and 0 bases, there was a span of 9 bases. Germline assignment: CDR1 KGHSH and CDR2 LQKENI. DNA for the CDR3: TGTGCCAGCTCACCGACAGGAAACTCCTACGAGCAGTACTTC. It is translated as CASSPTGNSYEQYF.

The chain combines TRBV4-1 with TRBJ2-1; tentative D call: TRBD2 (5 bases). CDR3 length: 14 amino acids. CDR1 and CDR2 (germline): MGHRA, YSYEKL. V was pared by 7 bases and J by 8 bases, with 18 bases between. The CDR3 reads CASNEGSALYEQFF. The CDR3 DNA follows: TGCGCCAGCAACGAGGGTTCCGCACTCTATGAGCAGTTCTTC.

This sequence joins TRBV5-1 and TRBJ2-7, with TRBD2 matching 8 bases. J lost 1 base, V lost 0 bases, and 6 bases had no gene match. Germline CDR1 reads SGHRS; CDR2 reads YFSETQ. The CDR3 runs to 16 residues. The chain's CDR3 is CASSLGQGLGSYEQYF. CDR3 coding DNA: TGCGCCAGCAGCTTGGGGCAGGGACTAGGGTCCTACGAGCAGTACTTC.

This clone was recorded a few times. The V call is TRBV7-2, the J call TRBJ2-7; no reliable D call. This CDR3 contains 13 residues. V shed 3 bases and J shed 2 bases, with 8 bases lying between them. CDR1 and CDR2 (germline): SGHTA, FQGNSA. The CDR3 is CASSFAGPYEQYF. CDR3 DNA: TGTGCCAGCAGCTTTGCAGGCCCCTACGAGCAGTACTTC. Supplemented by reference TRBV7-2 and TRBJ2-7, the full variable domain reads GAGVSQSPSNKVTEKGKDVELRCDPISGHTALYWYRQSLGQGLEFLIYFQGNSAPDKSGLPSDRFSAERTGGSVSTLTIQRTQQEDSAVYLCASSFAGPYEQYFGPGTRLTVT.

With respect to this clone: This specimen includes other DNA sequences encoding the same CDR3. The rearrangement uses TRBV19 and TRBJ1-5, with 9 bases that match TRBD1. Per the germline V gene, CDR1 is LNHDA and CDR2 is SQIVND (reference sequence). With V trimmed by 6 bases and J by 4 bases, 1 base remained unmatched. The CDR3 has 13 residues. CDR3 region: CASSGTGNQPQHF. The CDR3, as DNA: TGTGCCAGTAGCGGGACAGGGAATCAGCCCCAGCATTTT.

The rearrangement joins TRBV18 to TRBJ1-5; D gene uncertain. The ends were cut back, 2 bases at V and 0 bases at J, with 5 bases in the middle. This CDR3 is 14 amino acids long. Germline V gives CDR1 KGHSH, CDR2 LQKENI. The CDR3 loop reads CASSPAVSNQPQHF. CDR3 bases: TGTGCCAGCTCACCAGCGGTTAGCAATCAGCCCCAGCATTTT.

This chain uses TRBV9 with TRBJ2-1; no clear D. The germline V gene has CDR1 SGDLS and CDR2 YYNGEE. The V end was cut by 5 bases, the J end by 10 bases, with 16 bases between. This CDR3 contains 13 residues. CDR3 in amino acids: CASRNPLANEQFF. The CDR3 DNA reads TGTGCCAGCAGGAACCCCCTTGCGAACGAGCAGTTCTTC.

V usage is TRBV5-5 and J usage is TRBJ1-5; 8 nucleotides line up with TRBD1. The CDR3 has 14 amino acids. V shed 4 bases and J 2 bases; nucleotides not matched to a gene: 2. Germline loops: CDR1 SGHKS, CDR2 YYEKEE (reference sequence). The CDR3 DNA reads TGTGCCAGCAGCCCGACAGGGGGCAATCAGCCCCAGCATTTT. Translated, it gives CASSPTGGNQPQHF.

The sample holds one count of this clone. The V gene is TRBV5-4, the J gene TRBJ1-2, with 9 positions matching TRBD1. The CDR3 sequence is 14 residues long. From germline, CDR1 is SGHNT and CDR2 YYREEE (reference sequence). The V and J ends lost 4 bases and 2 bases, in that order; junction bases with no gene match: 3. The CDR3 region has the DNA TGTGCCAGCAGCCAGGGACAGGGAAACTATGGCTACACCTTC. Its protein is CASSQGQGNYGYTF. The full variable domain, with the rest looked up from reference TRBV5-4 and TRBJ1-2, is ETGVTQSPTHLIKTRGQQVTLRCSSQSGHNTVSWYQQALGQGPQFIFQYYREEENGRGNFPPRFSGLQFPNYSSELNVNALELDDSALYLCASSQGQGNYGYTFGSGTRLTVV.

V usage is TRBV3-1 (or the pseudogene TRBV3-2) and J usage is TRBJ2-2, with 7 positions matching TRBD1. Germline lookup yields CDR1 LGHDT and CDR2 YNNKEL (reference sequence). The V gene end was trimmed by 5 bases and the J gene end by 4 bases; junction bases not matched to a gene: 13. The CDR3 is 17 residues long. The CDR3 DNA reads as TGTGCCAGCAGCACCCTGATGAGGGGGCGCGGCACCGGGGAGCTGTTTTTT. Protein product: CASSTLMRGRGTGELFF.

The chain employs TRBV24-1 and TRBJ2-1, with D unresolved. The V gene's germline CDR1 is KGHDR and CDR2 SFDVKD. There are 16 residues in the CDR3. Trimming took 4 bases from V and 5 from J, leaving 17 bases between them. This chain's CDR3 is CATSDYPTGSHNEQFF. The CDR3 nucleotides are TGTGCCACCAGTGACTACCCGACCGGGTCGCACAATGAGCAGTTCTTC.

CDR3 sequence reads: CASRARDRDSTEAFF. CDR3 coding DNA: TGTGCCAGCAGAGCCCGGGACAGGGATTCCACTGAAGCTTTCTTT. This chain joins TRBV27 and TRBJ1-1; 9 nucleotides match TRBD1. The CDR3 is 15 residues long. V was clipped by 6 bases and J by 4 bases; unmatched bases: 9. Per germline, CDR1 MNHEY and CDR2 SMNVEV (reference sequence).

This chain uses TRBV13 with TRBJ2-2; 8 positions match TRBD2. The V gene end was trimmed by 5 bases and the J gene end by 2 bases; junction bases not matched to a gene: 7. This CDR3 is built from 16 residues. Germline values: CDR1 PRHDT, CDR2 FYEKMQ (reference sequence). CDR3 region: CASSPIGTSNTGELFF. For the CDR3, the DNA is TGTGCCAGCAGCCCCATAGGGACTAGTAACACCGGGGAGCTGTTTTTT.

This clone was detected once. The chain is built from TRBV6-1 and TRBJ1-4; the match to TRBD1 covers 7 bases. Germline assignment: CDR1 MNHNS and CDR2 SASEGT. V lost 5 bases, J lost 8 bases, and 8 bases stayed unmatched. This CDR3 is built from 14 residues. This CDR3 reads CASSSLTGREKLFF. CDR3 coding DNA: TGTGCCAGCAGTTCATTGACAGGGAGGGAAAAACTGTTTTTT.

The chain couples TRBV19 to TRBJ1-4, with D maybe TRBD1 (5 bases). This CDR3 has 17 amino acids. Germline V CDR1 and CDR2: LNHDA, SQIVND (reference sequence). V lost 0 bases to trimming and J lost 0 bases, with 11 bases between them. In DNA, the CDR3 is TGTGCCAGTAGTATAGATCGGGGGGGTGCAACTAATGAAAAACTGTTTTTT. The encoded protein is CASSIDRGGATNEKLFF. The complete variable domain, with remaining parts taken from reference TRBV19 and TRBJ1-4, reads DGGITQSPKYLFRKEGQNVTLSCEQNLNHDAMYWYRQDPGQGLRLIYYSQIVNDFQKGDIAEGYSVSREKKESFPLTVTSAQKNPTAFYLCASSIDRGGATNEKLFFGSGTQLSVL.

This chain links TRBV30 with TRBJ1-5; the match to TRBD1 covers 10 bases. The ends lost 7 bases at V and 0 bases at J; junction bases unmatched: 9. Germline lookup yields CDR1 GTSNPN and CDR2 SVGIG (reference sequence). The CDR3 length is 16 residues. For the CDR3, the DNA is TGTGCCTACGGGACAGGGGTTTCCTATAGCAATCAGCCCCAGCATTTT. It is translated as CAYGTGVSYSNQPQHF.

This clone was detected only a few times. V gene TRBV5-1 combines with J gene TRBJ1-2; D not resolved. V shed 0 bases and J shed 8 bases, with 14 bases lying between them. The CDR3 is made up of 14 amino acids. Germline lookup yields CDR1 SGHRS and CDR2 YFSETQ. This CDR3 is CASSLGYGERGYTF. As DNA, the CDR3 is TGCGCCAGCAGCTTGGGGTACGGGGAACGGGGCTACACCTTC. Variable domain in full (rest from reference TRBV5-1 and TRBJ1-2): KAGVTQTPRYLIKTRGQQVTLSCSPISGHRSVSWYQQTPGQGLQFLFEYFSETQRNKGNFPGRFSGRQFSNSRSEMNVSTLELGDSALYLCASSLGYGERGYTFGSGTRLTVV.

The rearrangement uses TRBV3-1 (or the pseudogene TRBV3-2) and TRBJ1-3, with D possibly being TRBD1 (6 bases). The CDR3 length is 13 residues. CDR1 LGHDT and CDR2 YNNKEL come from the germline V gene (reference sequence). Trimming shortened V by 5 bases and J by 8 bases, and 13 bases separated the two germline ends. The CDR3 DNA reads as TGTGCCAGCAGCTACCAGGGGTGGGACACCATATATTTT. Translated: CASSYQGWDTIYF.

The chain uses TRBV27 and TRBJ2-2; D may be TRBD2 (5 bases). CDR1 MNHEY and CDR2 SMNVEV come from the germline V gene (reference sequence). The CDR3 runs 12 residues. V was trimmed by 7 bases and J by 3 bases, leaving 6 bases between them. The CDR3: CASTDYTGELFF. Written as DNA, the CDR3 is TGTGCCAGCACGGACTACACCGGGGAGCTGTTTTTT.

This chain links TRBV19 with TRBJ2-5, with D possibly TRBD2 on 5 matching bases. The CDR3 spans 16 residues. Looked up from germline, CDR1 is LNHDA and CDR2 is SQIVND (reference sequence). V was cut by 1 base and J by 4 bases, with 16 bases left in between. DNA for the CDR3: TGTGCCAGTAGTATAGGGAGGTCAAGGAGTGGAGAGACCCAGTACTTC. It yields the protein CASSIGRSRSGETQYF.

This clone has only one observation. V and J are TRBV27 and TRBJ1-2; D may be TRBD1 (5 bases). CDR1 is MNHEY and CDR2 is SMNVEV in the germline V gene (reference sequence). The CDR3 sequence is 15 residues long. Trimming removed 2 bases at V and 8 bases at J, with 18 bases between. The CDR3 sequence: CASSLSVKGAGGYTF. CDR3 DNA: TGTGCCAGCAGTTTAAGCGTAAAAGGGGCTGGGGGCTACACCTTC.

Here the CDR3 DNA reads TGTGCCAGCACCATGGAGGGAACCAAAAACATTCAGTACTTC. Translated: CASTMEGTKNIQYF. The chain carries TRBV28 and TRBJ2-4; perhaps TRBD2 as D (6 bases). The CDR3 has 14 residues. Germline V gene lookup returns CDR1 MDHEN and CDR2 SYDVKM. V dropped 7 bases and J dropped 2 bases, with 12 bases sitting between them.

The chain is built from TRBV28 and TRBJ1-3; no reliable D call. Looked up from germline, CDR1 is MDHEN and CDR2 is SYDVKM. Trimming cost V 3 bases and J 0 bases, with 15 bases left between them. The CDR3 consists of 17 residues. CDR3 in amino acids: CASSFDSIGFSGNTIYF. In nucleotides, the CDR3 is TGTGCCAGCAGTTTCGATTCCATCGGGTTCTCTGGAAACACCATATATTTT.

V usage is TRBV5-6 and J usage is TRBJ1-1, with a tentative D call TRBD1 (5 bases). Trimming removed 2 bases at V and 4 bases at J, with 12 bases between. Germline-derived CDR1 and CDR2 are SGHDT and YYEEEE. The CDR3 extends over 14 amino acids. CDR3 loop: CASSFPPGGTEAFF. CDR3 DNA: TGTGCCAGCAGCTTTCCCCCGGGGGGCACTGAAGCTTTCTTT.

This clone was counted once. V usage is TRBV15 and J usage is TRBJ2-3; 7 bases are shared with TRBD1. The CDR3 runs to 17 residues. V lost 2 bases to trimming and J lost 0 bases; unmatched junction nucleotides: 8. In germline, CDR1 is LNHNV, CDR2 YYDKDF (reference sequence). The DNA for the CDR3 is TGTGCCACCAGCAGACTACGGGACAGACGGAGCACAGATACGCAGTATTTT. The encoded protein is CATSRLRDRRSTDTQYF. Supplemented by reference TRBV15 and TRBJ2-3, the full variable domain reads DAMVIQNPRYQVTQFGKPVTLSCSQTLNHNVMYWYQQKSSQAPKLLFHYYDKDFNNEADTPDNFQSRRPNTSFCFLDIRSPGLGDTAMYLCATSRLRDRRSTDTQYFGPGTRLTVL.

The gene calls are TRBV29-1 and TRBJ1-2; 7 bases match TRBD1. With V trimmed by 3 bases and J by 4 bases, 11 bases remained unmatched. CDR1 and CDR2 (germline): SQVTM, ANQGSEA. This CDR3 is built from 15 residues. The CDR3 sequence is CSVDGRQGFGYGYTF. As DNA, the CDR3 is TGCAGCGTTGACGGAAGACAGGGATTCGGCTATGGCTACACCTTC. The complete variable domain, with remaining parts taken from reference TRBV29-1 and TRBJ1-2, reads SAVISQKPSRDICQRGTSLTIQCQVDSQVTMMFWYRQQPGQSLTLIATANQGSEATYESGFVIDKFPISRPNLTFSTLTVSNMSPEDSSIYLCSVDGRQGFGYGYTFGSGTRLTVV.